These 6 T cell receptor beta chains originate from one sample sequenced in a study of blood T cell repertoires in COVID-19. Libraries were prepared by immunoSEQ multiplex PCR; TCRdb keeps only in-frame clonotypes and omits some of them. The sample shows about 210,000 clones, 81% of them seen only once. The sample comprised PBMCs or T cells enriched from blood (not recorded which). These receptors all stem from a woman aged 45-65 years with acute COVID-19.

The CDR3 nucleotides read TGTGCCAGCAGCATCCGGGACAAGAGTAACTATGGCTACACCTTC. It translates to CASSIRDKSNYGYTF. The rearrangement links TRBV9 to TRBJ1-2, with D maybe TRBD1 (6 bases). Germline V CDR1 and CDR2: SGDLS, YYNGEE. V was cut by 4 bases and J by 1 base, with 14 bases left in between. The CDR3 has 15 residues.

This chain joins TRBV5-1 and TRBJ2-1; TRBD2 matches 12 bases. The CDR3 runs to 17 residues. The germline gives CDR1 SGHRS, CDR2 YFSETQ. The trim removed 2 bases at V and 4 bases at J, leaving 7 bases unmatched. The CDR3 loop is CASSFGTSGSDYNEQFF. The DNA of the CDR3 is TGCGCCAGCAGCTTCGGGACTAGCGGGTCCGATTACAATGAGCAGTTCTTC.

This clone was observed once. The chain links TRBV6-5 to TRBJ2-7; 9 bases agree with TRBD2. Germline V gene lookup returns CDR1 MNHEY and CDR2 SVGAGI. With 1 base clipped from V and 1 base from J, the junction kept 2 bases outside the gene matches. This CDR3 has 15 residues. CDR3 loop: CASSYWAGGSYEQYF. Here the CDR3 DNA reads TGTGCCAGCAGTTACTGGGCGGGGGGGTCCTACGAGCAGTACTTC.

The rearrangement uses TRBV7-8 and TRBJ1-1; maybe TRBD1 (6 bases). The CDR3 totals 16 residues. V was pared by 4 bases and J by 2 bases, with 17 bases between. Per the germline V gene, CDR1 is SGHVS and CDR2 is FQNEAQ. CDR3 bases: TGTGCCAGCAGCTGGGATTTCGGACAGATTAACACTGAAGCTTTCTTT. Amino acid sequence: CASSWDFGQINTEAFF.

This clone was detected a few times. The chain combines TRBV6-5 with TRBJ1-1, with D possibly TRBD1 on 6 matching bases. Per the germline V gene, CDR1 is MNHEY and CDR2 is SVGAGI. The CDR3 has 12 residues. V was pared by 8 bases and J by 0 bases, with 7 bases between. The DNA for the CDR3 is TGTGCCAGCGACAGGCTGAACACTGAAGCTTTCTTT. As protein: CASDRLNTEAFF.

The chain carries TRBV27 and TRBJ1-4; D is possibly TRBD1 (6 bases). V gave up 1 base and J gave up 8 bases, with 14 bases separating them. CDR3 length: 15 residues. Germline V gene sequence: CDR1 MNHEY, CDR2 SMNVEV (reference sequence). The CDR3 DNA follows: TGTGCCAGCAGTTTATACGGGGGGGCGCAGGAAAAACTGTTTTTT. It encodes CASSLYGGAQEKLFF. Full variable domain (outside the CDR3, taken from reference TRBV27 and TRBJ1-4): EAQVTQNPRYLITVTGKKLTVTCSQNMNHEYMSWYRQDPGLGLRQIYYSMNVEVTDKGDVPEGYKVSRKEKRNFPLILESPSPNQTSLYFCASSLYGGAQEKLFFGSGTQLSVL.